The table lists the clone carrying this T cell receptor (beta chain) with a count of one. Sequenced by immunoSEQ multiplex PCR; TCRdb stores in-frame clones only, minus some. Here the sample spans some 14,000 clones, 65% to 80% being singletons. The V gene end was trimmed by 1 base and the J gene end by 3 bases; junction bases not matched to a gene: 9. This CDR3 has 15 residues. The V gene's germline CDR1 is SQVTM and CDR2 ANQGSEA. The data were taken from a study of T cell repertoires in ileal Crohn's disease. The time point was: neoterminal ileum biopsy at postoperative endoscopy, about 6 months after surgery.

This TCR came from an adult with Crohn's disease. Source material: ileal tissue. This chain connects TRBV29-1 to TRBJ2-7; 7 nucleotides agree with TRBD1. The CDR3 reads CSVEGEQGYGYEQYF. The CDR3 bases are TGCAGCGTTGAAGGTGAACAGGGGTATGGCTACGAGCAGTACTTC.